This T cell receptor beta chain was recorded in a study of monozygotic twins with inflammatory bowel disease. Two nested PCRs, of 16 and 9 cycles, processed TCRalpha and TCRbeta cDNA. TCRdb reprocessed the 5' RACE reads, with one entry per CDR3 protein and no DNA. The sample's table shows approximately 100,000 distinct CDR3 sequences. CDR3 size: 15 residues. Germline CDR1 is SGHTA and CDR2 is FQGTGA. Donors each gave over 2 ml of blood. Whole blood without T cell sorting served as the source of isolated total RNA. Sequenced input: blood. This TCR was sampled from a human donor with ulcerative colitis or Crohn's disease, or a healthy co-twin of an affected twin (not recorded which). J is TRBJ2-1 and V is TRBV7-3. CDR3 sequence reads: CASSFRSGSYNEQFF.